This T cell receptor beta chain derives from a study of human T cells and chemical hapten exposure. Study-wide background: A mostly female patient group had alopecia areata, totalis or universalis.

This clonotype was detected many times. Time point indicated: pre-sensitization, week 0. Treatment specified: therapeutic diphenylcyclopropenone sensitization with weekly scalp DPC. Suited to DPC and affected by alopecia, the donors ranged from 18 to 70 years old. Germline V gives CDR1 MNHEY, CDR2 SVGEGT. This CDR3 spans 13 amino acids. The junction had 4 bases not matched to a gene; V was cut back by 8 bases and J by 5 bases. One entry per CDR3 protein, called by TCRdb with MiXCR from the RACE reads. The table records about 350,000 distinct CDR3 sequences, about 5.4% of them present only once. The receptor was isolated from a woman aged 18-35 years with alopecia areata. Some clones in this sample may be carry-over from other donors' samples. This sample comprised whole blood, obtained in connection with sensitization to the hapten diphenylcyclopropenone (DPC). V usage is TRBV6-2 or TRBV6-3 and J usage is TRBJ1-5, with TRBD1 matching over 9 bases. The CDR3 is CASRDRVDQPQHF. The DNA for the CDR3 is TGTGCCAGCCGGGACAGGGTCGATCAGCCCCAGCATTTT.